The next 21 T cell receptor beta chains were all read from a single sample in a study of CD8+ T cells in alopecia areata. cDNA prepared by RNA extraction and subsequent reverse transcription served as the template for sequencing. Assay: immunoSEQ multiplex PCR; the TCRdb copy retains only in-frame clones and omits some. This sample carries 150,000 to 200,000 clones, approximately 59% of them seen once, and the ten largest clones take about 14%. This specimen was CD4+ T cells sorted from blood, taken at week 0. The source is a human donor with alopecia areata.

V usage is TRBV5-1 and J usage is TRBJ2-5; D is possibly TRBD2 (6 bases). This CDR3 has 15 residues. The V gene's germline CDR1 is SGHRS and CDR2 YFSETQ. With 6 bases removed from V and 5 bases from J, the gap between germline ends came to 20 bases. CDR3: CASTLSAGLGETQYF. The CDR3, as DNA: TGCGCCAGCACCCTCTCGGCGGGACTGGGGGAGACCCAGTACTTC.

The J gene is TRBJ2-5, the V gene TRBV9; D gene ambiguous. The V gene lost 1 base and the J gene lost 2 bases, with 6 bases spanning the gap. This CDR3 spans 13 amino acids. CDR1 is SGDLS, CDR2 YYNGEE, per germline. CDR3 bases: TGTGCCAGCAGCGTACAGAGTCAAGAGACCCAGTACTTC. Translation: CASSVQSQETQYF.

This clone was counted only a few times. CDR3 in amino acids: CASSLAEQGIVSLHF. In DNA, the CDR3 is TGTGCCAGCAGCTTAGCGGAACAGGGAATCGTTTCCCTCCACTTT. The rearrangement links TRBV7-9 to TRBJ1-6; tentatively, D is TRBD1 (6 bases). Germline V CDR1 and CDR2: SEHNR, FQNEAQ (reference sequence). V was pared by 0 bases and J by 14 bases, with 17 bases between. This CDR3 spans 15 amino acids.

The DNA for the CDR3 is TGTGCCACCAGCAGAGATTCGGGAGGGGGAAACACCATATATTTT. It translates to CATSRDSGGGNTIYF. V usage is TRBV15 and J usage is TRBJ1-3; D is unresolved. Between the trimmed V and J ends, which lost 0 bases and 4 bases, there was a span of 10 bases. Germline CDR1 LNHNV, CDR2 YYDKDF (reference sequence). The CDR3 is 15 residues long. The complete variable domain, with remaining parts taken from reference TRBV15 and TRBJ1-3, reads DAMVIQNPRYQVTQFGKPVTLSCSQTLNHNVMYWYQQKSSQAPKLLFHYYDKDFNNEADTPDNFQSRRPNTSFCFLDIRSPGLGDTAMYLCATSRDSGGGNTIYFGEGSWLTVV.

This clone has more than one count but fewer than ten. This rearrangement joins TRBV30 to TRBJ1-6; no reliable D call. The V gene lost 3 bases and the J gene lost 8 bases, with 11 bases spanning the gap. CDR1 and CDR2 from the germline V gene are GTSNPN and SVGIG (reference sequence). The length of the CDR3 is 13 residues. The CDR3 is CAWSNQADSPLHF. For the CDR3, the DNA is TGTGCCTGGAGCAATCAGGCGGATTCACCCCTCCACTTT.

This sequence joins TRBV29-1 and TRBJ1-4; possible D gene TRBD1, 6 bases. This CDR3 contains 13 residues. Germline V lookup: CDR1 SQVTM, CDR2 ANQGSEA. The V end lost 7 bases, the J end lost 3 bases, and 12 bases lay between the germline ends. The DNA of the CDR3 is TGCAGCGCAGGGGTCGGGGCTAATGAAAAACTGTTTTTT. This sequence encodes CSAGVGANEKLFF.

The rearrangement uses TRBV5-1 and TRBJ1-6, with 9 bases matching TRBD1. The length of the CDR3 is 17 residues. V was clipped by 4 bases and J by 6 bases; unmatched bases: 11. Germline V gives CDR1 SGHRS, CDR2 YFSETQ. The CDR3 here is CASSRGDLDRGNSPLHF. The CDR3 DNA sequence: TGCGCCAGCAGCCGTGGGGACCTGGACAGGGGTAATTCACCCCTCCACTTT. The full variable domain, rest sourced from reference TRBV5-1 and TRBJ1-6, is KAGVTQTPRYLIKTRGQQVTLSCSPISGHRSVSWYQQTPGQGLQFLFEYFSETQRNKGNFPGRFSGRQFSNSRSEMNVSTLELGDSALYLCASSRGDLDRGNSPLHFGNGTRLTVT.

The chain couples TRBV5-6 to TRBJ2-7; 8 nucleotides line up with TRBD1. V lost 4 bases, J lost 2 bases, and 2 bases stayed unmatched. Looked up from germline, CDR1 is SGHDT and CDR2 is YYEEEE. This CDR3 has 13 amino acids. This CDR3 is CASSVGQAYEQYF. The CDR3 DNA follows: TGTGCCAGCAGCGTGGGACAGGCCTACGAGCAGTACTTC.

Notes on this clone: The sample contains more than one DNA sequence encoding this CDR3. The genes are TRBV29-1 and TRBJ1-1; TRBD1 is a possible D gene (5 bases). CDR1 is SQVTM and CDR2 is ANQGSEA in the germline V gene. This CDR3 is 13 amino acids long. Trimming stripped 1 base from V and 5 bases from J, with 11 bases between. The CDR3 loop is CSVEGRQGTEAFF. The CDR3, as DNA: TGCAGCGTTGAAGGGCGGCAGGGAACTGAAGCTTTCTTT.

The V gene is TRBV5-5, the J gene TRBJ1-5; D unclear. The CDR3 has 15 amino acids. V lost 3 bases to trimming and J lost 0 bases, with 10 bases between them. Per germline, CDR1 SGHKS and CDR2 YYEKEE (reference sequence). The CDR3 sequence: CASSWVADSNQPQHF. DNA for the CDR3: TGTGCCAGCAGCTGGGTCGCGGATAGCAATCAGCCCCAGCATTTT.

This clone was picked up a small number of times. The genes are TRBV29-1 and TRBJ2-2; D unresolved. CDR3 length equals 12 residues. The ends were cut back, 6 bases at V and 4 bases at J, with 9 bases in the middle. In germline, CDR1 is SQVTM, CDR2 ANQGSEA. CDR3 residues: CSVGMGTGELFF. In DNA form, the CDR3 reads TGCAGCGTGGGGATGGGCACCGGGGAGCTGTTTTTT.

The gene calls are TRBV29-1 and TRBJ2-7, with 12 positions matching TRBD1. There are 14 residues in the CDR3. Germline CDR1 reads SQVTM; CDR2 reads ANQGSEA. V was clipped by 5 bases and J by 5 bases; unmatched bases: 7. CDR3 DNA: TGCAGCGTTCGCGGGACAGGGGGCATAGACGAGCAGTACTTC. Residues: CSVRGTGGIDEQYF.

This clone was found a few times. V usage is TRBV27 and J usage is TRBJ2-3; no definite D call. The CDR3 sequence is 14 residues long. Germline CDR1 and CDR2: MNHEY and SMNVEV (reference sequence). Trimming left V 5 bases short and J 6 bases short, with 15 bases between. CDR3 residues: CASSPTPYGDTQYF. The CDR3 DNA is TGTGCCAGCAGTCCAACCCCCTATGGGGATACGCAGTATTTT.

The chain is built from TRBV2 and TRBJ2-4; TRBD1 agrees at 9 bases. The junction had 10 bases not matched to a gene; V was cut back by 3 bases and J by 1 base. The CDR3 runs 18 residues. Germline V CDR1 and CDR2: SNHLY, FYNNEI. CDR3 coding DNA: TGTGCCAGCAGTGACCGATCCACAGGGGGCATGGCCAAAAACATTCAGTACTTC. Protein sequence: CASSDRSTGGMAKNIQYF.

V and J are TRBV7-9 and TRBJ1-2; 9 positions agree with TRBD1. V was pared by 5 bases and J by 4 bases, with 2 bases of the junction left unmatched. The V gene's germline CDR1 is SEHNR and CDR2 FQNEAQ (reference sequence). The CDR3 runs 13 residues. CDR3 region: CASSPTGGYGYTF. Written as DNA, the CDR3 is TGTGCCAGCAGCCCGACAGGGGGCTATGGCTACACCTTC.

This clone was counted only a few times. The V gene is TRBV2, the J gene TRBJ1-2; D is uncertain. This CDR3 is 16 amino acids long. The V end lost 5 bases, the J end lost 4 bases, and 20 bases lay between the germline ends. The germline V gene encodes CDR1 SNHLY and CDR2 FYNNEI. This CDR3 reads CASSPYITGMLYGYTF. Written as DNA, the CDR3 is TGTGCCAGCAGTCCCTACATTACCGGGATGCTCTATGGCTACACCTTC. Combining the CDR3 with reference TRBV2 and TRBJ1-2 gives the whole variable domain EPEVTQTPSHQVTQMGQEVILRCVPISNHLYFYWYRQILGQKVEFLVSFYNNEISEKSEIFDDQFSVERPDGSNFTLKIRSTKLEDSAMYFCASSPYITGMLYGYTFGSGTRLTVV.

This chain joins TRBV5-6 and TRBJ1-1, with D uncertain. The germline V and J ends were trimmed by 4 bases and 1 base, with 14 bases remaining between them. Germline assignment: CDR1 SGHDT and CDR2 YYEEEE. The CDR3 totals 15 residues. CDR3 sequence (DNA): TGTGCCAGCAGCCGGCCTGGAGGGAAGAACACTGAAGCTTTCTTT. It translates to CASSRPGGKNTEAFF.

This clone appeared a few times. This chain links TRBV29-1 with TRBJ2-1; D gene uncertain. The CDR3 sequence is 8 residues long. Germline V CDR1 and CDR2: SQVTM, ANQGSEA. Trimming removed 8 bases from V and 7 bases from J, with 3 bases in between. The CDR3 sequence: CSTNEQFF. The CDR3 bases are TGCAGCACGAATGAGCAGTTCTTC.

This CDR3 is CAWRTGVGSPLHF. CDR3 in DNA: TGTGCCTGGAGAACAGGGGTTGGGTCACCCCTCCACTTT. V gene TRBV30 combines with J gene TRBJ1-6; 7 nucleotides match TRBD1. J lost 10 bases, V lost 3 bases, and 6 bases had no gene match. The CDR3 is 13 amino acids. In germline, CDR1 is GTSNPN, CDR2 SVGIG (reference sequence).

A few counts support this clone. The J gene is TRBJ1-5, the V gene TRBV5-5; D is ambiguous. The CDR3 length is 15 residues. V lost 2 bases, J lost 1 base, and 10 bases lay in between. Germline CDR1 is SGHKS and CDR2 is YYEKEE (reference sequence). CDR3 protein: CASSFGDSSNQPQHF. CDR3 nucleotide sequence: TGTGCCAGCAGCTTTGGGGATTCGAGCAATCAGCCCCAGCATTTT.

This clone was observed a handful of times. The gene calls are TRBV6-1 and TRBJ1-1; 7 positions match TRBD1. Germline V gene lookup returns CDR1 MNHNS and CDR2 SASEGT. The CDR3 consists of 12 residues. J was trimmed by 9 bases and V by 9 bases; bases with no gene match: 10. The CDR3: CASFDQGGKAFF. As DNA, the CDR3 is TGTGCCAGTTTTGACCAGGGGGGCAAAGCTTTCTTT.